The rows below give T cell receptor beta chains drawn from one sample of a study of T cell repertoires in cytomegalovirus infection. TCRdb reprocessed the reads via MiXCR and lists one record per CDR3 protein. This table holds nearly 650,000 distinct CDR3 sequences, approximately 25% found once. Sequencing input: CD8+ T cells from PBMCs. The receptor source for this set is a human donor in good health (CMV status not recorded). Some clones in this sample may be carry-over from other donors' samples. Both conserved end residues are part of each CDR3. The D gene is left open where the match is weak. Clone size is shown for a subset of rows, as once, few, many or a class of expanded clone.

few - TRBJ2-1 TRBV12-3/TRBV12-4 TGTGCCAGCAGTTTGGATCCTTCGAATGAGCAGTTCTTC CASSLDPSNEQFF
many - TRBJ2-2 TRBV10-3 TGTGCCATCAGTGTCCGGCAAGGGGAGCTGTTTTTT CAISVRQGELFF
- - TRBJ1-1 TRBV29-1 TGCAGCGTTGGAGGGGTTGAAGCTTTCTTT CSVGGVEAFF
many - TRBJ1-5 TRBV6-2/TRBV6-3 TGTGCCAGCAGACTAGACCTGAGTGGTCCCCAATCGACTTATAGCAATCAGCCCCAGCATTTT CASRLDLSGPQSTYSNQPQHF
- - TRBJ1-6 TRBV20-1 TGCAGTGCTGCTGACAGAACAAGCTCCTATAATTCACCCCTCCACTTT CSAADRTSSYNSPLHF
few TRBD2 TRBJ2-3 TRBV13 TGTGCCAGCAGCCCCCCAGCGGGGGGAACTAGCACAGATACGCAGTATTTT CASSPPAGGTSTDTQYF
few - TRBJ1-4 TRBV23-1 TGCGCCAGCAGTCAAATCGAGGGGCAGAATGAAAAACTGTTTTTT CASSQIEGQNEKLFF
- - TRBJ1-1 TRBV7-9 TGTGCCAGCAGCTTAAGCGGGGTTAGAGACACTGAAGCTTTCTTT CASSLSGVRDTEAFF
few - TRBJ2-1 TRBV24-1 TGTGCCACCAGTCCTTCGGGGGACAATGAGCAGTTCTTC CATSPSGDNEQFF
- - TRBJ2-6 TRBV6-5 TGTGCCACTGAATACCGCTCTGGGGCCAACGTCCTGACTTTC CATEYRSGANVLTF
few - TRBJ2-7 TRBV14 TGTGCCAGCAGCCAAGAGGCCGTCTACGAGCAGTACTTC CASSQEAVYEQYF
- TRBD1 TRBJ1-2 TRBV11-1 TGTGCCAGCAGCTTATACTACCCGGGACAGGGTATTGATGGCTACACCTTC CASSLYYPGQGIDGYTF
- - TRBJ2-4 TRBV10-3 TGTGCCATCAGTGGGGGTACATCGATGGACATTCAGTACTTC CAISGGTSMDIQYF
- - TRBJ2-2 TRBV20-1 TGCAGTGCCTCATACACCGGGGAGCTGTTTTTT CSASYTGELFF
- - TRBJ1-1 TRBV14 TGTGCCAGCAGCCAATGGAGGGACGCGCGGTTGGCTGAAGCTTTCTTT CASSQWRDARLAEAFF
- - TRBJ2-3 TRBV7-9 TGTGCCAGCAGCCTCCGTATTAGCGACTCTAGCACAGATACGCAGTATTTT CASSLRISDSSTDTQYF
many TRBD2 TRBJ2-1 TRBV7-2 TGTGCCAGCAGCTTCCGACTAGCGGGGGCCTACAATGAGCAGTTCTTC CASSFRLAGAYNEQFF
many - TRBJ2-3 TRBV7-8 TGTGCCAGCATCCCCCGCGGCACAGATACGCAGTATTTT CASIPRGTDTQYF
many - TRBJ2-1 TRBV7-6 TGTGCCAGCAGCTTAGGGGAGGGTGGGGGCGCCTACAATGAGCAGTTCTTC CASSLGEGGGAYNEQFF
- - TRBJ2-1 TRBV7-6 TGTGCCAGCAGTAGTAGGGTTTATGAGCAGTTCTTC CASSSRVYEQFF
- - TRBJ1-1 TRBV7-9 TGTGCCAGCAGCTTAGGCCCCCGTGGGGGGGAATCTGAAGCTTTCTTT CASSLGPRGGESEAFF
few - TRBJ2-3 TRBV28 TGTGCCAGCAGCCCGATGACAGGCCTTATGAGGGATACGCAGTATTTT CASSPMTGLMRDTQYF
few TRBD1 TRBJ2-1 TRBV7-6 TGTGCCAGCAGCTCTACGGGACAGGAACACATCTACAATGAGCAGTTCTTC CASSSTGQEHIYNEQFF
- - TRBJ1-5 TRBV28 TGTGCCAGCAGTTTACTTTTTAGCAATCAGCCCCAGCATTTT CASSLLFSNQPQHF
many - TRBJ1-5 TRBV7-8 TGTGCCAGCAGCAACGGGGGCAATCAGCCCCAGCATTTT CASSNGGNQPQHF
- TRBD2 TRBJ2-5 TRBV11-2 TGTGCCAGCAGTCCCGGACTAGCGCGGAAACAAGAGACCCAGTACTTC CASSPGLARKQETQYF
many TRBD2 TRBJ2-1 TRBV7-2 TGTGCCAGCAGCCCTACTAGCGGGGATTACAATGAGCAGTTCTTC CASSPTSGDYNEQFF
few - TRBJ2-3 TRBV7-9 TGTGCCAGCGGCCTCGGGATTGAGGGGCAGTATTTT CASGLGIEGQYF
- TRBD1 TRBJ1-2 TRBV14 TGTGCCAGCAGCCGATCGGGACAGGGAAAGGATGGCTACACCTTC CASSRSGQGKDGYTF
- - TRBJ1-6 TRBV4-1 TGCGCCAGCAGCCACTTACTAGATTATAATTCACCCCTCCACTTT CASSHLLDYNSPLHF
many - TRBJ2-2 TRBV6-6 TGTGCCAGCAGTTACGGGGTCACCGGGGAGCTGTTTTTT CASSYGVTGELFF
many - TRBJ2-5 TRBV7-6 TGTGCCAGCAGCTTAATCTGGCGGGGCGCGGAAGAGACCCAGTACTTC CASSLIWRGAEETQYF
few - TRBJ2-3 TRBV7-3 TGTGCCAGCAGCCCCATGGGGATCGGCGGCTACGCCGGAGCAGATACGCAGTATTTT CASSPMGIGGYAGADTQYF
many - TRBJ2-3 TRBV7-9 TGTGCCAGCAGCGAAGCCGGGCCACTTTATTATTTT CASSEAGPLYYF
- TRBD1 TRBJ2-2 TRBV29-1 TGCAGCGTCGCGACAGGGGGCGGAGGGTGGAACACCGGGGAGCTGTTTTTT CSVATGGGGWNTGELFF
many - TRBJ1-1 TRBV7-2 TGTGCCAGCAGCTTAACCCTGGCCCTTGAAGCTTTCTTT CASSLTLALEAFF
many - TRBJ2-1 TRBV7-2 TGTGCCAGCAGTCCCCTCAGGGGATTGGCGGATGAGCAGTTCTTC CASSPLRGLADEQFF
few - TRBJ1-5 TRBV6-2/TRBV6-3 TGTGCCAGCAGTTACTCCGTATACAGCAATCAGCCCCAGCATTTT CASSYSVYSNQPQHF